The clone carrying this TCR beta chain was detected many times. Antigen: not known. The V gene's germline CDR1 is KGHSH and CDR2 LQKENI. The ends were cut back, 3 bases at V and 0 bases at J, with 9 bases in the middle. This CDR3 is built from 14 residues. Arm-PCR of CDR3 regions with iRepertoire HTBI primers generated TCR beta libraries. TCRdb re-derived calls from the multiplex PCR reads in MiXCR, one entry per CDR3 protein. The repertoire holds around 430,000 distinct CDR3 sequences, with about 20% as singletons. Time point reported: persistent/refractory GD, antithyroid drugs over 5 years with positive TRAb. RNA extracted from PBMCs served as the sequencing template. This specimen comes from a study of regulatory T cells in long-lasting Graves disease. General study findings and limits: Patients with persistent disease shared some 3,000 public clonotypes, outpacing the roughly 1,000 shared by new patients. The sample size was small, and this may have reduced accuracy.

The receptor was isolated from a female donor with Graves disease. Material: peripheral blood mononuclear cells (PBMCs), obtained when the disease was refractory, from a patient treated with antithyroid drugs. This rearrangement joins TRBV18 to TRBJ2-7; D is undetermined. The CDR3 nucleotides are TGTGCCAGCTCACCCAGTGTCGACTCCTACGAGCAGTACTTC. It yields the protein CASSPSVDSYEQYF.